This T cell receptor (beta chain) originates from a study of breast tumors, draining lymph nodes, adjacent tissues. V was clipped by 1 base and J by 1 base; unmatched bases: 2. Germline V gene lookup returns CDR1 SGHRS and CDR2 YFSETQ. CDR3 length: 15 residues. Each CDR3 protein is one row after TCRdb ran MiXCR on the multiplex PCR reads. The sample lists 85,000 to 130,000 distinct CDR3 sequences; less than 25% were seen once. The lymph nodes were axillary draining lymph nodes from breast cancer patients. There are many counts of this clonotype. The chain is built from TRBV5-1 and TRBJ2-5, with 9 bases identical to TRBD2. Material for sequencing was axillary lymph node tissue. This receptor was taken from a female donor with breast cancer. Some clones in this sample may be carry-over from other donors' samples. In nucleotides, the CDR3 is TGCGCCAGCAGCTTGCTAGCGGGAACCCAAGAGACCCAGTACTTC. Protein: CASSLLAGTQETQYF.